This T cell receptor (beta chain) was observed in a study of shared clonotypes between healthy human individuals. The overall study: Every donor yielded three CD4 naive, three CD4 memory, two CD8 naive and one CD8 memory plate. Study observations and caveats: Shared across a few donors were around 5% of the naive CD4 clonotypes. All-four-donor shared clonotypes had higher generation probabilities than non-shared clonotypes did.

CDR3 length: 14 residues. Per germline, CDR1 SGDLS and CDR2 YYNGEE. Trimming left V 0 bases short and J 2 bases short, with 9 bases between. An even split of each subset's genomic DNA across several immunoSEQ plates was performed. Only in-frame clones appear in the TCRdb table, and some are missing; sequencing was by immunoSEQ multiplex PCR. This repertoire shows 550,000 to 800,000 clones, roughly 91% found once; its top ten account for 30% to 40%. Details on this clone: Its antigen is not known.

Material: memory CD8+ T cells from PBMCs. Subset specified: CD45RO+ cells pooled with CCR7-negative TemRA cells. This TCR derives from a man younger than 30 in good health. Some clones in this sample may be carry-over from other donors' samples. The chain combines TRBV9 with TRBJ2-7; possible D gene TRBD2, 6 bases. CDR3 nucleotides: TGTGCCAGCAGCGTAGCGGGAGTAACCTACGAGCAGTACTTC. Translation: CASSVAGVTYEQYF.